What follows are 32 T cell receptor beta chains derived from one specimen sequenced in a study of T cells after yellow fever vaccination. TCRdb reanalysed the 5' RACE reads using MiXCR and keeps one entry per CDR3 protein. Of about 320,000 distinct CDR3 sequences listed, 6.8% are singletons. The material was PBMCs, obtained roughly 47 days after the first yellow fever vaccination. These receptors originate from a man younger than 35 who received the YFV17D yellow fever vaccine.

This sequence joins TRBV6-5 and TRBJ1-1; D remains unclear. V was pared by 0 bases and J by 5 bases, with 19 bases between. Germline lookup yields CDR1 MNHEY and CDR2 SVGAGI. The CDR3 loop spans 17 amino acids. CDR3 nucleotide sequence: TGTGCCAGCAGTTACTCGAGGAGGGCATTTACGGGAACTGAAGCTTTCTTT. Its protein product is CASSYSRRAFTGTEAFF.

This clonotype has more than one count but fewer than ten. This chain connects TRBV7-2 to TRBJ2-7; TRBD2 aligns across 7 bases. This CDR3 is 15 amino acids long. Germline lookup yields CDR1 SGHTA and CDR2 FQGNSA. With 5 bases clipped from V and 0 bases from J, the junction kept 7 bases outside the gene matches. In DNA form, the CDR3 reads TGTGCCAGCAGCCAAGGGCGGGGGAGCTCCTACGAGCAGTACTTC. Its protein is CASSQGRGSSYEQYF.

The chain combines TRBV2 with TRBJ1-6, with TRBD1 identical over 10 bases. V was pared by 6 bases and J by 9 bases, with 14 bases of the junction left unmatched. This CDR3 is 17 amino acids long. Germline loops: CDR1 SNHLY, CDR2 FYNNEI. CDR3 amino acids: CASSKRRGTGEISPLHF. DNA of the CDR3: TGTGCCAGCAGCAAACGAAGAGGGACAGGGGAGATTTCACCCCTCCACTTT.

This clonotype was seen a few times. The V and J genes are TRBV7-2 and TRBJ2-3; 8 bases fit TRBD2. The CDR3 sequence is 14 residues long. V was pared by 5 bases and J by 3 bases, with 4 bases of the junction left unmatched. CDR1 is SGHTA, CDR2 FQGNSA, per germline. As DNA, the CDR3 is TGTGCCAGCAGCCCGGGACTAGTGACAGATACGCAGTATTTT. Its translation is CASSPGLVTDTQYF.

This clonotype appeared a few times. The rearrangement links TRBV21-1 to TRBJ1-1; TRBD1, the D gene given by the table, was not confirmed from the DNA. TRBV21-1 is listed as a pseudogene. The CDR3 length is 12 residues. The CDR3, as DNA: TGTGCCAGCGGGACAAGGAACACTGAAGCTTTCTTT. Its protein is CASGTRNTEAFF.

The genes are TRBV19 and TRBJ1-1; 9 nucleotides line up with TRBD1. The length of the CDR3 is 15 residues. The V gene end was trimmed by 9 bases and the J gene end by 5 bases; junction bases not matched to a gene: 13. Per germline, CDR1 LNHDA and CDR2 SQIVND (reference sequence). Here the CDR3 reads CASGSYRTGETEAFF. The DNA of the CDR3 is TGTGCCAGCGGAAGCTACAGGACAGGGGAGACTGAAGCTTTCTTT.

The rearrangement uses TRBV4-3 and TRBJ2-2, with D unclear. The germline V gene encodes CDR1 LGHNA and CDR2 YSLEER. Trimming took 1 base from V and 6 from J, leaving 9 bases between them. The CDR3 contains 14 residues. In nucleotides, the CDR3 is TGCGCCAGCAGCCAAGTTGGTATGGCCGGGGAGCTGTTTTTT. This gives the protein CASSQVGMAGELFF.

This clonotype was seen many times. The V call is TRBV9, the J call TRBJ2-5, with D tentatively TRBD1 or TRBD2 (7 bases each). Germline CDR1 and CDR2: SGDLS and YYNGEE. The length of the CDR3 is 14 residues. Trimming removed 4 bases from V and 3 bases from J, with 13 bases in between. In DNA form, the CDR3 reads TGTGCCAGCAGCCTTCAGGGGGGGGAAGAGACCCAGTACTTC. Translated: CASSLQGGEETQYF. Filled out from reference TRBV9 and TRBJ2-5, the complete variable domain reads DSGVTQTPKHLITATGQRVTLRCSPRSGDLSVYWYQQSLDQGLQFLIQYYNGEERAKGNILERFSAQQFPDLHSELNLSSLELGDSALYFCASSLQGGEETQYFGPGTRLLVL.

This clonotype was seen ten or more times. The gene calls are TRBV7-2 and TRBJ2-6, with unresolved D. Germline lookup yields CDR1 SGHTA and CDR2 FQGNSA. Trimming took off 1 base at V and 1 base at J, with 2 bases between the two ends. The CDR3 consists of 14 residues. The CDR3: CASSLVSGANVLTF. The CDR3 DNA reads TGTGCCAGCAGCTTAGTGTCTGGGGCCAACGTCCTGACTTTC.

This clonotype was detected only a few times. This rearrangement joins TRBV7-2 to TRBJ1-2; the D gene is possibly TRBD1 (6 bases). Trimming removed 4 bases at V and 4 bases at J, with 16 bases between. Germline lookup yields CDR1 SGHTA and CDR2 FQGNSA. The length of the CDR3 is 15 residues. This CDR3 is CASSSYPTGTYGYTF. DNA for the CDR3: TGTGCCAGCAGCTCCTACCCGACAGGAACCTATGGCTACACCTTC.

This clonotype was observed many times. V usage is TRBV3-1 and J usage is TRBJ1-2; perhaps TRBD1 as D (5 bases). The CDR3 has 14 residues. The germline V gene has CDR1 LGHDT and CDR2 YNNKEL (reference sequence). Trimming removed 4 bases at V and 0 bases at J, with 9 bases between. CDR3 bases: TGTGCCAGCAGCCTCGGCAGGGCTAACTATGGCTACACCTTC. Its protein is CASSLGRANYGYTF.

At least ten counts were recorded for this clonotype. The CDR3 is CASSYDIEQFF. DNA for the CDR3: TGTGCCAGCAGCTACGATATCGAGCAGTTCTTC. V gene TRBV7-2 combines with J gene TRBJ2-1; D is ambiguous. V lost 4 bases and J lost 10, with 8 bases in between. The CDR3 spans 11 residues. Germline V CDR1 and CDR2: SGHTA, FQGNSA.

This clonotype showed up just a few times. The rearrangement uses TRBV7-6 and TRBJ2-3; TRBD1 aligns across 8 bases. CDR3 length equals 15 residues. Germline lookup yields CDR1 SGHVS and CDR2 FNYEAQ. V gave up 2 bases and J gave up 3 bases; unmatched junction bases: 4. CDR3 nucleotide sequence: TGTGCCAGCAGCTTAAACCAGGGGGCGACAGATACGCAGTATTTT. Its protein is CASSLNQGATDTQYF. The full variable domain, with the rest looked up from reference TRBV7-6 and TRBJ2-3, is GAGVSQSPRYKVTKRGQDVALRCDPISGHVSLYWYRQALGQGPEFLTYFNYEAQQDKSGLPNDRFSAERPEGSISTLTIQRTEQRDSAMYRCASSLNQGATDTQYFGPGTRLTVL.

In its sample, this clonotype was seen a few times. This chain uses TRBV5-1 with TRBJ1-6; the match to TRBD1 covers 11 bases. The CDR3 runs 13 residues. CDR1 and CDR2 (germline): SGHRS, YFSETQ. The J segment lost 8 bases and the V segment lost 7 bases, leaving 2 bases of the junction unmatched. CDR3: CASGQGADSPLHF. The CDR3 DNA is TGCGCCAGCGGACAGGGGGCAGATTCACCCCTCCACTTT.

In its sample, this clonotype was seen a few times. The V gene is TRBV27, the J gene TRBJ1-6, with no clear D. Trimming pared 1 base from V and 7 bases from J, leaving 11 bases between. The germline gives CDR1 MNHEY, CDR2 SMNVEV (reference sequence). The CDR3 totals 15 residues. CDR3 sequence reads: CASSLYMDRNSPLHF. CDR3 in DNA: TGTGCCAGCAGTTTATACATGGATCGGAATTCACCCCTCCACTTT.

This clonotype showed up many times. The CDR3 DNA is TGCGCCAGCAGCCTAGCACGTTTGGACTACGAGCAGTACTTC. Amino acids: CASSLARLDYEQYF. The rearrangement joins TRBV5-1 to TRBJ2-7; possible D gene TRBD2, 5 bases. The CDR3 spans 14 residues. The V gene's germline CDR1 is SGHRS and CDR2 YFSETQ. Trimming removed 4 bases at V and 3 bases at J, with 14 bases between. Complete variable domain (other parts from reference TRBV5-1 and TRBJ2-7): KAGVTQTPRYLIKTRGQQVTLSCSPISGHRSVSWYQQTPGQGLQFLFEYFSETQRNKGNFPGRFSGRQFSNSRSEMNVSTLELGDSALYLCASSLARLDYEQYFGPGTRLTVT.

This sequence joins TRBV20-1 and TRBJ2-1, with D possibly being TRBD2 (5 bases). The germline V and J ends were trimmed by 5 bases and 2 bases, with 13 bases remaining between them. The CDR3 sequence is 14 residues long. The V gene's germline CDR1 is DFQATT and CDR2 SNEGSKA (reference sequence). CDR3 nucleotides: TGCAGTGCTCCCCGGGATACTACCTACAATGAGCAGTTCTTC. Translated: CSAPRDTTYNEQFF.

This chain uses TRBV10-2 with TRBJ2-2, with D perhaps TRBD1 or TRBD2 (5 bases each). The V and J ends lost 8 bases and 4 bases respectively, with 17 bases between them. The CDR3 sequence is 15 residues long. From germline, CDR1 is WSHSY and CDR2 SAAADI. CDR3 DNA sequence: TGCGCCAGCCTTGGCGAGGGGAGAAGCACCGGGGAGCTGTTTTTT. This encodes CASLGEGRSTGELFF.

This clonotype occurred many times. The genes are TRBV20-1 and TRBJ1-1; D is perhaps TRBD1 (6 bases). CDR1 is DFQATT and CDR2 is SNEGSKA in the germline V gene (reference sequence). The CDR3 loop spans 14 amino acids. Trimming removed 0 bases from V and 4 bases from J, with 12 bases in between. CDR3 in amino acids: CSARDEGEVTEAFF. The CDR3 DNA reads TGCAGTGCTAGAGATGAGGGGGAGGTCACTGAAGCTTTCTTT.

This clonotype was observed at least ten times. The CDR3 DNA reads TGTGCCAGCAGCCCTATGACTTTAATTAGCACAGATACGCAGTATTTT. Its protein product is CASSPMTLISTDTQYF. J is TRBJ2-3 and V is TRBV6-1, with D uncertain. The CDR3 length is 16 residues. The V end was cut by 6 bases, the J end by 0 bases, with 16 bases between. Germline V gives CDR1 MNHNS, CDR2 SASEGT.

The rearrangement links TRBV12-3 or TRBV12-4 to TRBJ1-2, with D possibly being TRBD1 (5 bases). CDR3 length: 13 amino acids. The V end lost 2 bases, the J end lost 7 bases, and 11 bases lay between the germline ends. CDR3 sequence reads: CASSLHQGPGYTF. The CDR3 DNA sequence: TGTGCCAGCAGTTTACACCAGGGCCCTGGCTACACCTTC.

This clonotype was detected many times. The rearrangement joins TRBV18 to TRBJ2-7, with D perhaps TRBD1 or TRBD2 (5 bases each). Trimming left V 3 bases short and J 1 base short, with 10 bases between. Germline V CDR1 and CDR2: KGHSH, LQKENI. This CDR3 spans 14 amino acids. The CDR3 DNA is TGTGCCAGCTCACCGGGAGACAGTTCCTACGAGCAGTACTTC. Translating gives CASSPGDSSYEQYF.

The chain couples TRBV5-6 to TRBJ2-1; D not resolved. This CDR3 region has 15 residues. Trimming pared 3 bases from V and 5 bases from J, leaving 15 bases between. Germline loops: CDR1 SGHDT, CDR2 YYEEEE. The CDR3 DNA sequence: TGTGCCAGCAGCTCCGTCCCGACGGTGAACAATGAGCAGTTCTTC. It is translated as CASSSVPTVNNEQFF.

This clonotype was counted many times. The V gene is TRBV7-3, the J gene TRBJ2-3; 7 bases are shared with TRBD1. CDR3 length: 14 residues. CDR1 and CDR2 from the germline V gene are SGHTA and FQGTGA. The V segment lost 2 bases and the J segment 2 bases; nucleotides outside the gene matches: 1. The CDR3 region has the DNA TGTGCCAGCAGCTTAGACAGGGCCACAGATACGCAGTATTTT. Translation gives CASSLDRATDTQYF.

The CDR3 nucleotides are TGTGCCAGCAGCTCCCCTGGGGGCATTCAGTACTTC. Its translation: CASSSPGGIQYF. The V call is TRBV7-8, the J call TRBJ2-4; either TRBD1 or TRBD2 may fit D (5 bases each). The CDR3 has 12 residues. The germline V gene encodes CDR1 SGHVS and CDR2 FQNEAQ. V was trimmed by 4 bases and J by 9 bases, leaving 10 bases between them.

CDR3 amino acids: CASSRQPDGNSPLHF. DNA of the CDR3: TGTGCCAGCAGTCGTCAACCCGACGGGAATTCACCCCTCCACTTT. The genes are TRBV4-2 and TRBJ1-6; unclear D gene. CDR3 size: 15 residues. Germline V gene sequence: CDR1 LGHNA, CDR2 YNFKEQ. V was trimmed by 6 bases and J by 7 bases, leaving 16 bases between them.

The CDR3 DNA reads as TGTGCTAGTGGTCCCCTGGGTCGGGGTCGCACAGATACGCAGTATTTT. Translation: CASGPLGRGRTDTQYF. This rearrangement joins TRBV12-5 to TRBJ2-3, with TRBD2 as a possible D gene (5 bases). The length of the CDR3 is 16 residues. V lost 5 bases to trimming and J lost 1 base, with 16 bases between them. Germline CDR1 and CDR2: LGHNT and FRNRAP.

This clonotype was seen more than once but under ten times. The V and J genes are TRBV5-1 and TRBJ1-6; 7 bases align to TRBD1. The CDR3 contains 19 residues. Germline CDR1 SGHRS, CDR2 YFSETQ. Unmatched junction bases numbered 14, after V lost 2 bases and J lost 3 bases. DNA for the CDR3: TGCGCCAGCAGCTTTGGACGGTCGGGGCGGGACAGCTATAATTCACCCCTCCACTTT. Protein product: CASSFGRSGRDSYNSPLHF.

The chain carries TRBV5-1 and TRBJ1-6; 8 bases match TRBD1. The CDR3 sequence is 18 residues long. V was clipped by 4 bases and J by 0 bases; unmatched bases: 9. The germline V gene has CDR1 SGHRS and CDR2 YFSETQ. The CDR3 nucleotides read TGCGCCAGCAGCAACTCCGGGACAGGCAGCTCCTATAATTCACCCCTCCACTTT. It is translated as CASSNSGTGSSYNSPLHF.

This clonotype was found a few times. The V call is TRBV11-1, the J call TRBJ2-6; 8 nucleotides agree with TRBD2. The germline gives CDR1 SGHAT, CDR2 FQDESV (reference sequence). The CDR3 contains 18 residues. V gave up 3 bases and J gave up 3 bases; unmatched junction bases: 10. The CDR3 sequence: CASSLGSGGAFGANVLTF. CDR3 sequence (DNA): TGTGCCAGCAGCTTGGGGTCCGGGGGGGCCTTTGGGGCCAACGTCCTGACTTTC. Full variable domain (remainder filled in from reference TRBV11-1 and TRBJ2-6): EAEVAQSPRYKITEKSQAVAFWCDPISGHATLYWYRQILGQGPELLVQFQDESVVDDSQLPKDRFSAERLKGVDSTLKIQPAELGDSAMYLCASSLGSGGAFGANVLTFGAGSRLTVL.

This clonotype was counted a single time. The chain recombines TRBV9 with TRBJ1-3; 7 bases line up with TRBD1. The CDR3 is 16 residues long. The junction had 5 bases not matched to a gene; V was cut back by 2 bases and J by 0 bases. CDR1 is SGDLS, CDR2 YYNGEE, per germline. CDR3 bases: TGTGCCAGCAGCGTCGAGGGACAGATCTCTGGAAACACCATATATTTT. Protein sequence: CASSVEGQISGNTIYF.

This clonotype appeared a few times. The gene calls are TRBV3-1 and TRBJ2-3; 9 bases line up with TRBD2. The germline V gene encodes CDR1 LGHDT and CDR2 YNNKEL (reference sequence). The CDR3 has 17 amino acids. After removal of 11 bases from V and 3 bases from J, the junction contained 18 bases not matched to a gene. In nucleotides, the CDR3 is TGTGCCTCCTGCCAAGTCGGCGGGGGGGCCGGAACAGATACGCAGTATTTT. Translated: CASCQVGGGAGTDTQYF.